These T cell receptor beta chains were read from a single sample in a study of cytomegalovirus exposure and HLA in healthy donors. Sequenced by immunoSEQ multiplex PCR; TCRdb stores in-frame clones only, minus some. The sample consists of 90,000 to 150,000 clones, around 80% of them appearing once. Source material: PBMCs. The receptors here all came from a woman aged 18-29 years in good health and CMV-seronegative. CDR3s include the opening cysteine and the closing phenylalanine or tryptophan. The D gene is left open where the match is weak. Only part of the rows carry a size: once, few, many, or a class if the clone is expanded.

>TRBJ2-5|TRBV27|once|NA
CASSKLWALAETQYF
TGTGCCAGCAGTAAACTTTGGGCTTTGGCGGAGACCCAGTACTTC
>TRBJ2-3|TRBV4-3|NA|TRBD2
CASSPRGRADTQYF
TGCGCCAGCAGCCCCCGAGGGAGGGCAGATACGCAGTATTTT
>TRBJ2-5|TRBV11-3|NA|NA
CASSLGGREETQYF
TGTGCCAGCAGCTTAGGCGGCAGGGAAGAGACCCAGTACTTC
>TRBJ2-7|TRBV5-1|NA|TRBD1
CASARDRVSYEQYF
TGCGCCAGCGCCCGGGACAGGGTCTCCTACGAGCAGTACTTC
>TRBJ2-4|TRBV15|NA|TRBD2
CATSRESGGLRGTDIQYF
TGTGCCACCAGCAGAGAATCGGGGGGACTTCGGGGGACGGACATTCAGTACTTC
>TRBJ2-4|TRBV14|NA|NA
CASSQPAGLGKNSQYF
TGTGCCAGCAGCCAACCTGCAGGGTTGGGTAAAAACAGTCAGTACTTC
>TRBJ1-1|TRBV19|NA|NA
CASTRGGGPNTEAFF
TGTGCCAGTACTAGAGGGGGAGGGCCAAACACTGAAGCTTTCTTT
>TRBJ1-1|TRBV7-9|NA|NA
CASSLGASTEAFF
TGTGCCAGCAGCTTAGGGGCGAGCACTGAAGCTTTCTTT
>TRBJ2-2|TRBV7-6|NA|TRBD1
CASRTGEGEGSGELFF
TGTGCCAGCCGGACAGGGGAAGGAGAAGGATCCGGGGAGCTGTTTTTT
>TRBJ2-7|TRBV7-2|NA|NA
CASSPDNYEQYF
TGTGCCAGCAGCCCCGACAACTACGAGCAGTACTTC
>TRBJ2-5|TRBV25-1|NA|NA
CASTFAEGQETQYF
TGTGCCAGCACTTTTGCGGAGGGCCAAGAGACCCAGTACTTC
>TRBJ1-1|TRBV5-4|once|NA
CASARGDEAFF
TGTGCCAGCGCCCGGGGGGATGAAGCTTTCTTT
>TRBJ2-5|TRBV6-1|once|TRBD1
CASSRTGKETQYF
TGTGCCAGCAGTCGGACAGGGAAAGAGACCCAGTACTTC
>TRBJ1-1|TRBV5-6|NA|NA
CASSLGLTPVNTEAFF
TGTGCCAGCAGCTTGGGTCTAACGCCTGTGAACACTGAAGCTTTCTTT
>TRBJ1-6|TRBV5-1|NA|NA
CASSPVGVSSPLHF
TGCGCCAGCAGCCCAGTAGGGGTATCTTCACCCCTCCACTTT
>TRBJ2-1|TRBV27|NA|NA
CASSFGLASRGEQFF
TGTGCCAGCAGTTTCGGGCTAGCGTCCCGGGGTGAGCAGTTCTTC
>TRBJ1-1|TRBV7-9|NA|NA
CSSQAYSRNTEAFF
TGTTCCAGCCAGGCTTACTCAAGGAACACTGAAGCTTTCTTT
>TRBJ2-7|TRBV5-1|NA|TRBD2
CASSLGLAGELQYF
TGCGCCAGCAGCTTGGGACTAGCGGGAGAGTTGCAGTACTTC
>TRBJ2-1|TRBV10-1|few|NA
CASSDTGTQYNEQFF
TGCGCCAGCAGTGACACGGGAACCCAGTACAATGAGCAGTTCTTC
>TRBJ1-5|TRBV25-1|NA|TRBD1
CASSGQGFQPQHF
TGTGCCAGCAGTGGACAGGGCTTTCAGCCCCAGCATTTT
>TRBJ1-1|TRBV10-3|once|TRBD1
CAISEPPRGTGFRNTEAFF
TGTGCCATCAGTGAGCCACCAAGGGGGACAGGTTTCCGGAACACTGAAGCTTTCTTT
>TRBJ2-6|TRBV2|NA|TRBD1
CASRRDRGAGANVLTF
TGTGCCAGCCGCCGGGACAGGGGGGCTGGGGCCAACGTCCTGACTTTC
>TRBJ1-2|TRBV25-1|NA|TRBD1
CASSEFLGGGENGYTF
TGTGCCAGCAGTGAATTTCTTGGAGGGGGCGAAAATGGCTACACCTTC
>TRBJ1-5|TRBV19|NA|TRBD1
CASMLAGTGFNQPQHF
TGTGCCAGTATGCTCGCCGGGACAGGCTTCAATCAGCCCCAGCATTTT
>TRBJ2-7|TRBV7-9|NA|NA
CASSNPTRKYF
TGTGCCAGCAGCAACCCGACAAGAAAGTACTTC
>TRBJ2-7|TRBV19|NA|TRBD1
CATGQIYEQYF
TGTGCCACGGGACAGATCTACGAGCAGTACTTC
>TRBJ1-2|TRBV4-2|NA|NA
CASSQVEAFSGYTF
TGTGCCAGCAGCCAAGTCGAGGCTTTCTCTGGCTACACCTTC
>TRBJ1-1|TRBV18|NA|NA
CASSPLGANTEAFF
TGTGCCAGCTCACCCCTGGGGGCAAACACTGAAGCTTTCTTT
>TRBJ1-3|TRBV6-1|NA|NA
CASSDLAVPGNTIYF
TGTGCCAGCAGTGACCTGGCGGTCCCTGGAAACACCATATATTTT
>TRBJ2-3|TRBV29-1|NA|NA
CSVEKRWAGRTDTQYF
TGCAGCGTTGAAAAGCGCTGGGCAGGGCGGACAGATACGCAGTATTTT
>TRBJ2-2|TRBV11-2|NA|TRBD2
CASSSLTSGTRTGELFF
TGTGCCAGCAGCTCCTTGACTAGCGGGACCCGCACCGGGGAGCTGTTTTTT
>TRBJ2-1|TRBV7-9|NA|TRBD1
CASSFLRDRAYNEQFF
TGTGCCAGCAGCTTCTTGAGGGACAGGGCCTACAATGAGCAGTTCTTC
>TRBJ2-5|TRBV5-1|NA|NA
CASSLATGEETQYF
TGCGCCAGCAGCTTGGCAACAGGCGAAGAGACCCAGTACTTC
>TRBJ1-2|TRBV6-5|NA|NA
CASSSSRTVGTGYTF
NA
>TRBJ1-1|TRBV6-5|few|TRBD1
CASKGQGAGDTEAFF
TGTGCCAGCAAAGGTCAGGGGGCCGGAGACACTGAAGCTTTCTTT
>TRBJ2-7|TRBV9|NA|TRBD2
CASSVADSGRHYEQYF
TGTGCCAGCAGCGTAGCGGATAGCGGGAGACATTACGAGCAGTACTTC
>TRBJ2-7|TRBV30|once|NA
CAWSERASKQYF
TGTGCCTGGAGTGAGCGGGCGAGCAAGCAGTACTTC
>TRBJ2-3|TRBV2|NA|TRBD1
CASQRQGIIDTQYF
TGTGCCAGCCAACGACAGGGGATCATAGATACGCAGTATTTT
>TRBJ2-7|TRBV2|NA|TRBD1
CASSPLAGGFSEQYF
TGTGCCAGCAGCCCTCTCGCAGGGGGCTTCTCCGAGCAGTACTTC
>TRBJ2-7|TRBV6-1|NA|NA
CASSTGNEQYF
TGTGCCAGCAGTACAGGGAACGAGCAGTACTTC
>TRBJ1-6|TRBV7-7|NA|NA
CASSLGDGSPLHF
TGTGCTAGCAGCTTAGGAGATGGTTCACCCCTCCACTTT
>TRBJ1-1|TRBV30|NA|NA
CAWSVIGGTMGAFF
TGTGCCTGGAGTGTAATAGGAGGGACTATGGGAGCTTTCTTT
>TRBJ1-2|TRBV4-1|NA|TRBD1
CASSQEGLGQGIGYGYTF
TGCGCCAGCAGCCAAGAAGGGTTGGGACAGGGAATCGGCTATGGCTACACCTTC
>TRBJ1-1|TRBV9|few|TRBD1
CASEGQGGPNTEAFF
TGTGCCAGCGAAGGACAGGGCGGCCCGAACACTGAAGCTTTCTTT
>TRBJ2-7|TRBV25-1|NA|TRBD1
CASSGKGTVSYEQYF
TGTGCCAGCAGTGGCAAGGGGACAGTGAGCTACGAGCAGTACTTC
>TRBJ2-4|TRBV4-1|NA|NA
CASSQEVVRGRLAKNIQYF
TGCGCCAGCAGCCAAGAGGTTGTTCGGGGTCGGTTGGCCAAAAACATTCAGTACTTC
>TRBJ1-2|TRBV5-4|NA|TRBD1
CASSGTGGALYGYTF
TGTGCCAGCAGCGGGACAGGGGGCGCGTTATATGGCTACACCTTC
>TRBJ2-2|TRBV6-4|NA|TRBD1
CASRTTGGALGELFF
TGTGCCAGCAGGACGACAGGGGGCGCGCTCGGGGAGCTGTTTTTT
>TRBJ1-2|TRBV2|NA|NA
CASSEAAGVGNYGYTF
TGTGCCAGCAGTGAAGCGGCAGGGGTTGGTAACTATGGCTACACCTTC
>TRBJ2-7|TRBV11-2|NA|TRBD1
CASSFLELGQGLDEQYF
TGTGCCAGCAGCTTTCTTGAGCTGGGACAGGGTCTTGACGAGCAGTACTTC